The present TCR beta chain was sequenced within a study of tumor-infiltrating lymphocytes in primary liver carcinoma. The study co-extracted DNA and RNA from 20-30 mg of unsorted bulk tissue. Notes on the study in general: No more than about 8-24% of top clones could be seen in all five tumor regions.

CDR1 and CDR2 (germline): MDHEN, SYDVKM. The CDR3 loop spans 14 amino acids. The researchers produced TCR beta cDNA from about 510 ng total RNA with a constant-region primer. ARM-PCR, slightly modified, supplied the TCR beta libraries through three nested multiplex PCR rounds. TRBV1-TRBV30 forward primers paired with a C-beta reverse primer were used in the first two PCR rounds, which ran approximately 10 cycles each. One entry per CDR3 protein, called by TCRdb with MiXCR from the multiplex PCR reads. The data hold roughly 57,000 distinct CDR3 sequences, with 65% to 80% observed a single time. A note on this clonotype: Its antigen is still unknown. An end of the junction differs from the germline gene, which may be a read error.

The TCR was taken from a middle-aged man with primary liver carcinoma and hepatitis B virus infection. Sequenced sample: liver tumor tissue from sampling region 2. Subset noted: tumor region T2, inferior pole. V usage is TRBV28 and J usage is TRBJ2-7; D is ambiguous. This CDR3 reads CASSLITYYYEQYF. The CDR3 DNA sequence: TGTGCCAGTAGTTTAATTACCTATTACTACGAGCAGTACTTC.